The 7 T cell receptor beta chains below come from one sample, sequenced in a study of cytomegalovirus exposure and HLA in healthy donors. The PCR had 60 Vbeta and 13 Jbeta primers. The method was immunoSEQ multiplex PCR; TCRdb's version includes in-frame clones alone and lacks a portion of them. The data show around 130,000 clones, 60% to 85% seen once. Sequencing input: PBMCs. These receptors were taken from a woman in her forties in good health and CMV-seropositive.

The CDR3 spells CASSTTGGDGYTF. The CDR3 DNA sequence: TGTGCCAGCAGCACCACAGGGGGGGATGGCTACACCTTC. The genes are TRBV28 and TRBJ1-2; 8 bases align to TRBD1. Germline CDR1 is MDHEN and CDR2 is SYDVKM. The trim removed 6 bases at V and 6 bases at J, leaving 6 bases unmatched. CDR3 length: 13 residues.

V is TRBV28 and J is TRBJ1-1, with TRBD1 as a possible D gene (5 bases). Trimming removed 5 bases from V and 9 bases from J, with 19 bases in between. The germline gives CDR1 MDHEN, CDR2 SYDVKM. The CDR3 spans 14 residues. Here the CDR3 DNA reads TGTGCCAGCAGTCAAAATATGGAGGGGATGCAAGCTTTCTTT. This sequence encodes CASSQNMEGMQAFF.

The chain uses TRBV28 and TRBJ1-5; maybe TRBD1 (6 bases). The V gene lost 3 bases and the J gene lost 7 bases, with 19 bases spanning the gap. This CDR3 comprises 16 residues. Germline lookup yields CDR1 MDHEN and CDR2 SYDVKM. CDR3 in DNA: TGTGCCAGCAGTTTGCACTCCGGACAGCGGGGACAGCCCCAGCATTTT. Its translation is CASSLHSGQRGQPQHF.

This clone was counted a few times. At the DNA level, this CDR3 is encoded by other sequences in the same sample as well. The chain carries TRBV27 and TRBJ2-5; 12 bases fit TRBD2. CDR3 length: 14 residues. V shed 6 bases, J shed 5 bases, and the junction held 4 bases outside the gene matches. CDR1 is MNHEY and CDR2 is SMNVEV in the germline V gene (reference sequence). CDR3 residues: CASSPGTSGETQYF. CDR3 nucleotides: TGTGCCAGCAGCCCGGGGACTAGCGGGGAGACCCAGTACTTC.

The rearrangement links TRBV6-6 to TRBJ1-2, with TRBD1 identical over 7 bases. Germline V CDR1 and CDR2: MNHNY, SVGAGI (reference sequence). There are 14 residues in the CDR3. J lost 6 bases, V lost 0 bases, and 4 bases had no gene match. This CDR3 is CASSYSTGLDGYTF. The CDR3 bases are TGTGCCAGCAGTTACTCGACAGGGTTGGATGGCTACACCTTC.

V gene TRBV5-4 combines with J gene TRBJ2-7; D gene uncertain. Trimming shortened V by 2 bases and J by 0 bases, and 9 bases separated the two germline ends. The CDR3 is 14 residues long. Per germline, CDR1 SGHNT and CDR2 YYREEE (reference sequence). CDR3 residues: CASSLNYPSYEQYF. CDR3 nucleotide sequence: TGTGCCAGCAGCTTAAATTATCCCTCCTACGAGCAGTACTTC. The entire variable domain, with the rest obtained from reference TRBV5-4 and TRBJ2-7, is as follows: ETGVTQSPTHLIKTRGQQVTLRCSSQSGHNTVSWYQQALGQGPQFIFQYYREEENGRGNFPPRFSGLQFPNYSSELNVNALELDDSALYLCASSLNYPSYEQYFGPGTRLTVT.

The chain couples TRBV5-8 to TRBJ2-7, with TRBD1 identical over 7 bases. Trimming removed 0 bases from V and 1 base from J; junction bases left unmatched: 4. CDR1 and CDR2 (germline): SGHTS, YDEGEE. The CDR3 spans 15 residues. DNA of the CDR3: TGTGCCAGCAGCTTGGCTACGGGACAGTCCTACGAGCAGTACTTC. Protein product: CASSLATGQSYEQYF.